The clone carrying this T cell receptor (beta chain) was picked up a small number of times. Its antigen is not identified. The entry originates in a study of beta chain features in type 1 diabetes. Study results and limitations: Shorter TCRB CDR3s, moderately but significantly so, marked every one of the four CD4+ subsets in Type 1 diabetes patients. Cells with high TCR expression could be over-represented by cDNA sequencing. For patients, the naive, central memory and Treg TCRB repertoires appeared more alike than for healthy donors. Researchers could not determine here whether HLA type influences TCRB rearrangement.

Isolated RNA was reverse transcribed in full, so expressed TCRB transcripts were sequenced. Sequencing of naive, central memory and regulatory T cell samples gave an average of about 3.7 million reads. The repertoire was sequenced with immunoSEQ multiplex PCR; TCRdb's copy has only in-frame clones and lacks some. The sample carries nearly 700,000 clones, roughly 13% recorded once. The length of the CDR3 is 16 residues. CDR1 is MGHRA and CDR2 is YSYEKL in the germline V gene. Trimming removed 3 bases at V and 0 bases at J, with 14 bases between. This chain uses TRBV4-1 with TRBJ2-5; a possible D gene is TRBD1 (6 bases). Sequenced sample: naive CD4+ T cells from blood. The sequence derives from a young man with type 1 diabetes. The CDR3 coding sequence is TGCGCCAGCAGCCAGGTCGGACAGCCTCACCAAGAGACCCAGTACTTC. The encoded protein is CASSQVGQPHQETQYF.